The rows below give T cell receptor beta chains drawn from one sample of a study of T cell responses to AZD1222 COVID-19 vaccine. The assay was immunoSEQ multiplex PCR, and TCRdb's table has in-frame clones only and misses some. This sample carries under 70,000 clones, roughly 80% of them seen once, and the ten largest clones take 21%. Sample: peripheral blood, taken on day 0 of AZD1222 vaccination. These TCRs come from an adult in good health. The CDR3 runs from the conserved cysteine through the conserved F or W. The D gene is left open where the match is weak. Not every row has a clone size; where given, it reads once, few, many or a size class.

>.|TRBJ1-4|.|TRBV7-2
TGTGCCAGCAGCTCCATCAGGACGGATGAAAAACTGTTTTTT
CASSSIRTDEKLFF
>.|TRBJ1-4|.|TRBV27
TGTGCCAGCAGTTCAGGGTCGTATGCTGAAAAACTGTTTTTT
CASSSGSYAEKLFF
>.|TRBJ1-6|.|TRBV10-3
TGTGCCATCAGTGGGGGGAGTTCACCCCTCCACTTT
CAISGGSSPLHF
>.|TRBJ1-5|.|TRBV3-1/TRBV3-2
TGTGCCAGCAGCCGGGGCACCAATAGCAATCAGCCCCAGCATTTT
CASSRGTNSNQPQHF
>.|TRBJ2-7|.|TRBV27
TGTGCCAGCAGTTTAGGTTTAGGATGGGGCAGCTCCTACGAGCAGTACTTC
CASSLGLGWGSSYEQYF
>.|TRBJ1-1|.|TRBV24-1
TGTGCCACCAGTGACCATAGTAGTAACACTGAAGCTTTCTTT
CATSDHSSNTEAFF
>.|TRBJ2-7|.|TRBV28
TGTGCCATCTCGCTGACATCCCCCCCCTCCTACGAGCAGTACTTC
CAISLTSPPSYEQYF
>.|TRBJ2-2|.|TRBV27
TGTGCCAGCAGTTTAGAAGGGTTCACCGGGGAGCTGTTTTTT
CASSLEGFTGELFF
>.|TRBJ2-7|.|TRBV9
TGTGCCAGCAGCGTAGGGGTCGGGCAGTACGAGCAGTACTTC
CASSVGVGQYEQYF
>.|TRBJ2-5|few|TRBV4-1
TGCGCCAGCAGCCCCTCGTGGGGGGAGGAGACCCAGTACTTC
CASSPSWGEETQYF
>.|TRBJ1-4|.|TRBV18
TGTGCCAGCTCTCCTCCCGGGACGTCTAATGAAAAACTGTTTTTT
CASSPPGTSNEKLFF
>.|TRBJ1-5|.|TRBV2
TGTGCCAGCAGGCAGAGCAATCAGCCCCAGCATTTT
CASRQSNQPQHF
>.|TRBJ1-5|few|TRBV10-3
TGTGCCATCAGTGGGGCAGGGCGCAATCAGCCCCAGCATTTT
CAISGAGRNQPQHF
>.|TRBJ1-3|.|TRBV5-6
TGTGCCAGCAGCTTGGATCGGGTTGGAAACACCATATATTTT
CASSLDRVGNTIYF
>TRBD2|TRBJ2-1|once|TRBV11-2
TGTGCCAGCAGCTTCGGCGGGGGGTCGGCCAATGAGCAGTTCTTC
CASSFGGGSANEQFF
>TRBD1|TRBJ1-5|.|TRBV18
TGTGCCAGCTCACAGACAGGGATGAATCAGCCCCAGCATTTT
CASSQTGMNQPQHF
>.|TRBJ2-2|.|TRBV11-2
TGTGCCAGCAGCGCCGGGGTCGTTGTGCCCGGGGAGCTGTTTTTT
CASSAGVVVPGELFF
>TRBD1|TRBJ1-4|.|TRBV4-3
TGCGCCAGCAGCCGGCCAGACAGGGCGGGCGAAAAACTGTTTTTT
CASSRPDRAGEKLFF
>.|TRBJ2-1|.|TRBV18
TGTGCCAGCTCAGGAAGCTTTATCTACAATGAGCAGTTCTTC
CASSGSFIYNEQFF
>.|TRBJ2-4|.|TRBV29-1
TGCAGCGCGCCCTTAGGGGGAAACATTCAGTACTTC
CSAPLGGNIQYF
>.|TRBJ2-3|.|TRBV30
TGTGCCTGGTGGCACCCGGCCTTCACAGATACGCAGTATTTT
CAWWHPAFTDTQYF
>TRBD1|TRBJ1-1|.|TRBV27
TGTGCCAGCAGTCCAGGGGGCCGGGCGAACACTGAAGCTTTCTTT
CASSPGGRANTEAFF
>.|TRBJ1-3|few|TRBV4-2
TGTGCCAGCAGCCAATCCACGGCCGACTCTGGAAACACCATATATTTT
CASSQSTADSGNTIYF
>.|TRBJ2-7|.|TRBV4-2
TGTGCCAGCAGCCAAGATGGCGTCTACGAGCAGTACTTC
CASSQDGVYEQYF
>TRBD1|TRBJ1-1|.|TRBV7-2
TGTGCCAGCACCACCGGGACAGGGTATCAGGCTGAAGCTTTCTTT
CASTTGTGYQAEAFF
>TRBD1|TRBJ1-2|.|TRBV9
TGTGCCAGCAGCGTAGGACAGGGCACCTATGGCTACACCTTC
CASSVGQGTYGYTF
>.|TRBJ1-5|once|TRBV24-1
TGTGCCACCAGTGATTTGTCGGCCGATCAGCCCCAGCATTTT
CATSDLSADQPQHF
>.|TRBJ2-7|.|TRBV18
TGTGCCAGCCAAACGGCGGCTACAACCTACGAGCAGTACTTC
CASQTAATTYEQYF
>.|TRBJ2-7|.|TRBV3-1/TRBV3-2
TGTGCCAGCAGCCAAGGGGGGGAGCAGTACTTC
CASSQGGEQYF
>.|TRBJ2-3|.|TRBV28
TGTGCCAGCCAGCCGAGCACAGATACGCAGTATTTT
CASQPSTDTQYF
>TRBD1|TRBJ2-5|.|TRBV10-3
TGTGCCATCAGTGACGTGGACAGGGTGGAGGAGACCCAGTACTTC
CAISDVDRVEETQYF
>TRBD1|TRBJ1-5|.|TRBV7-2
TGTGCCAGCAGCTCGACAGGGACCAATCAGCCCCAGCATTTT
CASSSTGTNQPQHF
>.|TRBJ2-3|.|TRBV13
TGTGCCAGCAGCTTCACCCGGGGAGATACGCAGTATTTT
CASSFTRGDTQYF
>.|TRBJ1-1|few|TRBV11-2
TGTGCCAGCAGCTCCCCTACAGGGTCGAGAAACACTGAAGCTTTCTTT
CASSSPTGSRNTEAFF
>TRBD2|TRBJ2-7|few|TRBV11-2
TGTGCCAGCAGCTACGGACTAGGCGCCTACGAGCAGTACTTC
CASSYGLGAYEQYF
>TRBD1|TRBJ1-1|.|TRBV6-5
TGTGCCAGCAGTTACCTTCCTGGACAGGGTGCTGAAGCTTTCTTT
CASSYLPGQGAEAFF
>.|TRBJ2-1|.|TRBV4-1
TGCGCCAGCAGCCAAGATCTTCTGGAGAGACAGGTTAACTACAATGAGCAGTTCTTC
CASSQDLLERQVNYNEQFF
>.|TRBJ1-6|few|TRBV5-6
TGTGCCAGCAGCCTCCGGGGGACGTTATTTGATTCACCCCTCCACTTT
CASSLRGTLFDSPLHF
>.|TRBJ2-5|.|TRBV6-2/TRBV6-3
TGTGCCAGCAGTTGGCCAGGGGTTATGGTAGAGACCCAGTACTTC
CASSWPGVMVETQYF
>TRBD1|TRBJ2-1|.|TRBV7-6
TGTGCCAGCGGTACGGGACAGGGGGCCAATATCTACAATGAGCAGTTCTTC
CASGTGQGANIYNEQFF
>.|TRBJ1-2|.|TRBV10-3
TGTGCCATCAGTGATTTGATGGGTGTCTATGGCTACACCTTC
CAISDLMGVYGYTF
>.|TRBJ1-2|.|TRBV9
TGTGCCAGCAGCTTTTCCCAATCCAACGGTGAGAGGGCCTATGGCTACACCTTC
CASSFSQSNGERAYGYTF
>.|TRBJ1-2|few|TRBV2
TGTGCCAGCACCATGACAGAAAACTATGGCTACACCTTC
CASTMTENYGYTF
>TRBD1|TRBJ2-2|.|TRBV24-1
TGTGCCACCAGTGATGCCGGGACAGGGTTTTGGGAGCTGTTTTTT
CATSDAGTGFWELFF
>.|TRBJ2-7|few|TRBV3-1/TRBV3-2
TGTGCCAGCAGCCAAGGGTACGAGCAGTACTTC
CASSQGYEQYF
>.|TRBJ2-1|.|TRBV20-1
TGCAGTGCCGTCGGCCGCAATGAGCAGTTCTTC
CSAVGRNEQFF